This T cell receptor beta chain was observed in a study of blood T cell repertoires in COVID-19. Study details: Donors in the United States, Italy and Spain gave samples during acute or convalescent COVID-19. From T cells, B-cell-depleted T cells, or PBMCs came the material, which was cDNA or gDNA.

The CDR3 is 14 amino acids. The V and J ends lost 5 bases and 7 bases, in that order; junction bases with no gene match: 6. Germline values: CDR1 MDHEN, CDR2 SYDVKM. Study processing details: Nucleated cell counts were estimated from reference gene primer amplification. TCRdb's table, derived via immunoSEQ multiplex PCR, lists solely in-frame clones and lacks some. For V, J and clone size, that table is used; D and trimming come from the DNA. Of 200,000 to 250,000 clones listed, approximately 78% are singletons. The sample taken for sequencing was peripheral blood. V is TRBV28 and J is TRBJ2-5; 11 bases fit TRBD2. This TCR came from an elderly woman with acute or convalescent COVID-19. The CDR3 coding sequence is TGTGCCAGCAGTGATAGCGGGAGGGAGGCGACCCAGTACTTC. Translating gives CASSDSGREATQYF.